These T cell receptor beta chains were read from a single sample in a study of blood T cells in healthy people across ages. TCRdb itself ran the 5' RACE reads through MiXCR, one entry per CDR3 protein. The repertoire holds about 1 million distinct CDR3 sequences, with around 43% as singletons. The specimen was blood. These receptors were collected from a woman between 55 and 75 years old in good health. CDR3s leave out the opening cysteine and the closing phenylalanine or tryptophan. The order of the fields is J gene, V gene, CDR3 protein.

>TRBJ2-5|TRBV3-1
ASSQVGGTGETQY
>TRBJ1-4|TRBV7-9
ASSLEQGIGEKLF
>TRBJ2-3|TRBV7-3
ASSPLDRFPNSTDTQY
>TRBJ2-5|TRBV28
ASSSGQAGGAQY
>TRBJ2-1|TRBV7-9
ASSSSGRGGHNEQF
>TRBJ2-7|TRBV27
ASGHRSYEQY
>TRBJ2-1|TRBV20-1
SARDLAGSFNEQF
>TRBJ2-7|TRBV12-3/TRBV12-4
ASTAGTSGRVKREQY
>TRBJ2-1|TRBV5-1
ASSLSPGPQF
>TRBJ2-6|TRBV3-1
ASSQYVQGSGANVLT
>TRBJ1-2|TRBV27
ASSTTMGYGYT
>TRBJ2-3|TRBV9
ASSREGGDTQY
>TRBJ2-2|TRBV6-6
ASTTGTRGGELF
>TRBJ1-6|TRBV6-5
ASSRTLNSPLH
>TRBJ2-1|TRBV11-1
ASSFSGSWDEQF
>TRBJ2-5|TRBV10-3
AINSQASGRMETQY
>TRBJ2-3|TRBV7-9
ATAQQVKDTQY
>TRBJ1-1|TRBV3-1
ASSQEKGTGGRKAEAF
>TRBJ2-3|TRBV20-1
SARRGQGTDTQY
>TRBJ1-1|TRBV11-3
ASSLDPGSPEAF
>TRBJ2-5|TRBV7-2
ASSKIADTYQETQY
>-|TRBV29-1
SGNNNEQY
>TRBJ1-2|TRBV4-2
ASSQAVGGQGSVYGYT
>TRBJ2-1|TRBV12-3/TRBV12-4
ASGSSTSGRYNEQF
>TRBJ2-1|TRBV5-1
ASSLVRGSYNEQF
>TRBJ2-7|TRBV11-2
ASRFNSPGLAGTYEQY
>TRBJ2-5|TRBV20-1
SADGLAGGPPQETQY
>TRBJ2-5|TRBV7-9
ASSLPLAAQETQY
>TRBJ2-3|TRBV5-5
ASVPREPRADTQY
>TRBJ1-4|TRBV11-2
ASSLRTVLNEKLF
>TRBJ2-1|TRBV6-1
ASRTTGVTYNEQF
>TRBJ1-4|TRBV30
AWKRQGHATNEKLF
>TRBJ2-1|TRBV9
ASSVATSGRYNEQF
>TRBJ2-1|TRBV4-1
ASSQDRVSYEQF
>TRBJ2-3|TRBV27
ASSDWTGGGDTQY
>TRBJ2-5|TRBV29-1
SVVRDLQETQY
>TRBJ2-7|TRBV7-8
ASSFRSESYEQY
>TRBJ2-5|TRBV6-6
ASSSSGWAQY
>TRBJ2-7|TRBV28
ASSPLPRTGTQQY
>TRBJ2-1|TRBV5-4
ASSLNGEQF
>TRBJ2-6|TRBV20-1
SARSQGTAGANVLT
>TRBJ2-1|TRBV12-3/TRBV12-4
ASQGRRRDEQF
>TRBJ2-1|TRBV2
AIQGAYGNNEQF
>-|TRBV7-8
ASSQDGGSLPREQY
>TRBJ2-1|TRBV4-2
ASSQRTSGRGEQF
>TRBJ2-1|TRBV5-1
ASSLKLAGDEQF
>-|TRBV28
TSRTGFGIETQY
>TRBJ1-2|TRBV7-2
ASSDPGQDGYT